This T cell receptor beta chain was identified during a study of blood T cell repertoires in COVID-19. Study context: Some COVID-19 samples were acute and others convalescent; all came from the United States, Italy and Spain.

The CDR3 spans 16 residues. After removal of 0 bases from V and 5 bases from J, the junction contained 6 bases not matched to a gene. CDR1 SGHTA and CDR2 FQGNSA come from the germline V gene. In the study's own analysis: By means of reference gene primer amplification, nucleated cell counts were estimated. Here immunoSEQ multiplex PCR was the method, and the copy in TCRdb shows in-frame clones only, minus some. The D gene and trimming were derived from the DNA, and the V and J assignments and clone size from that table. The sample lists more than 45,000 clones; just over 85% were seen once. The rearrangement links TRBV7-2 to TRBJ2-3, with 9 bases lining up with TRBD2. The TCR was taken from a man at least 80 years old with acute or convalescent COVID-19. The sequencing sample was made of peripheral blood. The CDR3 nucleotides read TGTGCCAGCAGCTTAGCGGGGTTAGCGGGGGAAGATACGCAGTATTTT. It is translated as CASSLAGLAGEDTQYF.